Below are 31 T cell receptor beta chains sequenced from a single sample in a study of T cells in localized non-small cell lung cancer. Clones were sequenced by immunoSEQ multiplex PCR, and TCRdb holds only the in-frame ones, with some missing. Of about 31,000 clones listed, 94% are singletons. This sample comprised peripheral blood, obtained before any cancer treatment. These receptors were taken from a woman aged 40-69 years with stage I lung adenocarcinoma.

This chain uses TRBV27 with TRBJ2-3; 10 bases align to TRBD1. CDR1 is MNHEY and CDR2 is SMNVEV in the germline V gene (reference sequence). V was pared by 6 bases and J by 4 bases, with 10 bases of the junction left unmatched. The CDR3 length is 16 residues. CDR3 protein: CASRDQGQGLADTQYF. The CDR3 nucleotides are TGTGCCAGCAGAGATCAGGGACAGGGGTTGGCAGATACGCAGTATTTT.

This chain links TRBV6-6 with TRBJ1-1; D is possibly TRBD1 (5 bases). The CDR3 totals 15 residues. The V gene lost 6 bases and the J gene lost 3 bases, with 17 bases spanning the gap. In germline, CDR1 is MNHNY, CDR2 SVGAGI (reference sequence). The CDR3, as DNA: TGTGCCAGCAGGCACTTAGGCAGGGTATACACTGAAGCTTTCTTT. It encodes CASRHLGRVYTEAFF.

The V call is TRBV19, the J call TRBJ2-1; D might be TRBD1 (6 bases). The CDR3 loop spans 16 amino acids. Trimming cost V 0 bases and J 8 bases, with 17 bases left between them. CDR1 is LNHDA and CDR2 is SQIVND in the germline V gene (reference sequence). The CDR3 sequence: CASSIESTGRGYEQFF. CDR3 coding DNA: TGTGCCAGTAGTATAGAGTCTACAGGGCGAGGGTATGAGCAGTTCTTC.

The genes are TRBV5-1 and TRBJ1-1; no reliable D call. The CDR3 runs to 12 residues. The germline CDR1 and CDR2 sequences are SGHRS and YFSETQ. V lost 4 bases and J 4 bases, leaving 8 bases between the germline ends. The DNA of the CDR3 is TGCGCCAGCAGCCCGGACTCCACTGAAGCTTTCTTT. Its translation: CASSPDSTEAFF.

The rearrangement uses TRBV27 and TRBJ1-2, with TRBD1 matching 11 bases. Germline V lookup: CDR1 MNHEY, CDR2 SMNVEV (reference sequence). With 6 bases clipped from V and 7 bases from J, the junction kept 4 bases outside the gene matches. This CDR3 contains 13 residues. In DNA, the CDR3 is TGTGCCAGCAGCACGGACAGGGGGCCTGGCTACACCTTC. It translates to CASSTDRGPGYTF.

This chain connects TRBV4-2 to TRBJ2-2; TRBD2 matches at 9 bases. The length of the CDR3 is 17 residues. The V gene's germline CDR1 is LGHNA and CDR2 YNFKEQ. The ends lost 4 bases at V and 6 bases at J; junction bases unmatched: 12. In DNA form, the CDR3 reads TGTGCCAGCAGCCCGACAACGGCGGGAGGGCTCGCCGGGGAGCTGTTTTTT. As protein: CASSPTTAGGLAGELFF.

The V and J genes are TRBV18 and TRBJ1-5; D is undetermined. The CDR3 extends over 16 amino acids. V shed 3 bases and J shed 0 bases, with 12 bases lying between them. The germline V gene encodes CDR1 KGHSH and CDR2 LQKENI. CDR3 nucleotides: TGTGCCAGCTCACCCCTCCAGTCGTATAGCAATCAGCCCCAGCATTTT. It is translated as CASSPLQSYSNQPQHF.

The J gene is TRBJ2-7, the V gene TRBV27; 8 bases align to TRBD1. The V gene's germline CDR1 is MNHEY and CDR2 SMNVEV (reference sequence). This CDR3 contains 15 residues. The ends lost 5 bases at V and 3 bases at J; junction bases unmatched: 9. CDR3 residues: CASSPLRDRSYEQYF. The CDR3 nucleotides are TGTGCCAGCAGTCCCCTGAGGGACAGGAGCTACGAGCAGTACTTC.

This chain uses TRBV4-3 with TRBJ2-7, with D possibly called TRBD1 or TRBD2 (5 bases each). Germline CDR1 LGHNA, CDR2 YSLEER. The CDR3 covers 16 residues. Trimming took off 2 bases at V and 6 bases at J, with 20 bases between the two ends. The CDR3 is CASSQSGVGVPAEQYF. In DNA, the CDR3 is TGCGCCAGCAGCCAATCTGGGGTGGGGGTACCGGCCGAGCAGTACTTC.

J is TRBJ2-1 and V is TRBV28; weak D call: TRBD2 (7 bases). In germline, CDR1 is MDHEN, CDR2 SYDVKM. The CDR3 has 14 residues. V lost 3 bases to trimming and J lost 4 bases, with 10 bases between them. CDR3 amino acids: CASSLGGGYNEQFF. The DNA of the CDR3 is TGTGCCAGCAGTTTGGGAGGGGGATACAATGAGCAGTTCTTC.

The chain employs TRBV18 and TRBJ2-7; 7 bases fit TRBD1. CDR1 and CDR2 (germline): KGHSH, LQKENI. CDR3 length: 19 amino acids. V shed 3 bases, J shed 0 bases, and the junction held 17 bases outside the gene matches. CDR3 amino acids: CASSPTGSRPGQNSYEQYF. CDR3 DNA: TGTGCCAGCTCACCTACGGGCTCTCGCCCGGGACAGAACTCCTACGAGCAGTACTTC.

V gene TRBV7-2 combines with J gene TRBJ2-1, with D unclear. V dropped 1 base and J dropped 12 bases, with 7 bases sitting between them. This CDR3 comprises 11 residues. Germline assignment: CDR1 SGHTA and CDR2 FQGNSA. CDR3 in amino acids: CASSLVVGQFF. CDR3 nucleotides: TGTGCCAGCAGCTTAGTAGTGGGGCAGTTCTTC.

V is TRBV5-1 and J is TRBJ2-5, with D uncertain. Germline-derived CDR1 and CDR2 are SGHRS and YFSETQ. Trimming removed 4 bases from V and 5 bases from J, with 12 bases in between. The CDR3 covers 13 residues. CDR3 nucleotides: TGCGCCAGCAGCCACCCCCGAGCGGAGACCCAGTACTTC. Its translation: CASSHPRAETQYF.

The rearrangement joins TRBV9 to TRBJ1-3; TRBD1 might be the D (5 bases). V lost 3 bases and J lost 6, with 25 bases in between. The CDR3 sequence is 18 residues long. Germline V lookup: CDR1 SGDLS, CDR2 YYNGEE. This CDR3 reads CASSAPGSEGVGENTIYF. CDR3 sequence (DNA): TGTGCCAGCAGCGCCCCGGGGAGCGAAGGGGTTGGGGAAAACACCATATATTTT. Full variable domain (outside the CDR3, taken from reference TRBV9 and TRBJ1-3): DSGVTQTPKHLITATGQRVTLRCSPRSGDLSVYWYQQSLDQGLQFLIQYYNGEERAKGNILERFSAQQFPDLHSELNLSSLELGDSALYFCASSAPGSEGVGENTIYFGEGSWLTVV.

The chain uses TRBV29-1 and TRBJ2-7; D is ambiguous. V dropped 6 bases and J dropped 2 bases, with 17 bases sitting between them. Germline V CDR1 and CDR2: SQVTM, ANQGSEA. This CDR3 has 14 residues. The CDR3, as DNA: TGCAGCGTCCTTACCGTCAGGCAAACCTACGAGCAGTACTTC. This translates into CSVLTVRQTYEQYF.

The chain joins TRBV4-3 to TRBJ2-1, with TRBD2 matching 13 bases. Germline loops: CDR1 LGHNA, CDR2 YSLEER. The CDR3 has 18 amino acids. J lost 3 bases, V lost 4 bases, and 9 bases had no gene match. The CDR3 region is CASSRGLAGAYDYNEQFF. CDR3 nucleotide sequence: TGCGCCAGCAGCCGAGGACTAGCGGGAGCTTATGACTACAATGAGCAGTTCTTC.

V is TRBV28 and J is TRBJ1-2; TRBD1 is a possible D gene (5 bases). Germline V gene sequence: CDR1 MDHEN, CDR2 SYDVKM. This CDR3 is built from 12 residues. V was pared by 5 bases and J by 3 bases, with 7 bases between. The CDR3 is CASSRGDYGYTF. The CDR3 bases are TGTGCCAGCAGTCGAGGGGACTATGGCTACACCTTC.

The V gene is TRBV7-6, the J gene TRBJ2-2, with TRBD1 matching 7 bases. The CDR3 totals 14 residues. V lost 5 bases and J lost 7; bases outside the gene matches: 7. Germline CDR1 reads SGHVS; CDR2 reads FNYEAQ. The CDR3 loop is CASSTRDSIGELFF. In DNA, the CDR3 is TGTGCCAGCAGCACTCGGGACAGCATCGGGGAGCTGTTTTTT. Complete variable domain (other parts from reference TRBV7-6 and TRBJ2-2): GAGVSQSPRYKVTKRGQDVALRCDPISGHVSLYWYRQALGQGPEFLTYFNYEAQQDKSGLPNDRFSAERPEGSISTLTIQRTEQRDSAMYRCASSTRDSIGELFFGEGSRLTVL.

The chain has TRBV5-1 and TRBJ2-7, with D unclear. The CDR3 length is 13 residues. The germline gives CDR1 SGHRS, CDR2 YFSETQ. V lost 0 bases and J lost 1, with 5 bases in between. The CDR3 nucleotides are TGCGCCAGCAGCTTGGCAGGTTCCTACGAGCAGTACTTC. Amino acids: CASSLAGSYEQYF. The complete variable domain, with remaining parts taken from reference TRBV5-1 and TRBJ2-7, reads KAGVTQTPRYLIKTRGQQVTLSCSPISGHRSVSWYQQTPGQGLQFLFEYFSETQRNKGNFPGRFSGRQFSNSRSEMNVSTLELGDSALYLCASSLAGSYEQYFGPGTRLTVT.

The chain employs TRBV6-1 and TRBJ1-2; weak D call: TRBD1 (5 bases). The V gene lost 2 bases and the J gene lost 8 bases, with 18 bases spanning the gap. Germline-derived CDR1 and CDR2 are MNHNS and SASEGT. The CDR3 consists of 15 residues. The CDR3 DNA is TGTGCCAGCAGTGAATTTAGTCGACAGCTGTTCGGCTACACCTTC. It translates to CASSEFSRQLFGYTF.

The chain recombines TRBV28 with TRBJ2-7; TRBD1 agrees at 7 bases. This CDR3 spans 14 amino acids. The germline V gene encodes CDR1 MDHEN and CDR2 SYDVKM. With 4 bases clipped from V and 0 bases from J, the junction kept 3 bases outside the gene matches. CDR3 nucleotides: TGTGCCAGCAGTTGGGACAGCCGCTCCTACGAGCAGTACTTC. Translating it yields CASSWDSRSYEQYF.

Details on this clone: Other DNA sequences in this sample translate to the same CDR3. The chain recombines TRBV6-4 with TRBJ2-1; D is uncertain. V was shortened by 2 bases and J by 4 bases, with 9 bases between the two germline ends. The length of the CDR3 is 14 residues. Germline CDR1 and CDR2: MRHNA and SNTAGT. The CDR3 nucleotides read TGTGCCAGCAGTGACGGTAATAGGTACAATGAGCAGTTCTTC. Its translation: CASSDGNRYNEQFF.

The chain employs TRBV19 and TRBJ2-6; 11 nucleotides align to TRBD2. With 2 bases clipped from V and 0 bases from J, the junction kept 6 bases outside the gene matches. Germline loops: CDR1 LNHDA, CDR2 SQIVND (reference sequence). CDR3 length: 19 residues. CDR3 coding DNA: TGTGCCAGTAGTATATCCGGGACTAGCGGCTCCTCTGGGGCCAACGTCCTGACTTTC. It translates to CASSISGTSGSSGANVLTF.

The V and J genes are TRBV28 and TRBJ2-5, with TRBD2 matching 13 bases. The CDR3 consists of 16 residues. Germline CDR1 reads MDHEN; CDR2 reads SYDVKM. V trimming: 6 bases; J trimming: 6 bases; junction bases outside the gene matches: 10. In nucleotides, the CDR3 is TGTGCCAGCAGCTTTACTAGCGGGGGGGCCCTGAAGACCCAGTACTTC. Its protein is CASSFTSGGALKTQYF.

The CDR3 bases are TGTGCCAGCAGCGTTAGATCCCGAGGGGGCACTGAAGCTTTCTTT. This encodes CASSVRSRGGTEAFF. The V call is TRBV9, the J call TRBJ1-1, with D perhaps TRBD1 (6 bases). The V end lost 2 bases, the J end lost 4 bases, and 15 bases lay between the germline ends. The CDR3 spans 15 residues. CDR1 is SGDLS, CDR2 YYNGEE, per germline. Full variable domain (outside the CDR3, taken from reference TRBV9 and TRBJ1-1): DSGVTQTPKHLITATGQRVTLRCSPRSGDLSVYWYQQSLDQGLQFLIQYYNGEERAKGNILERFSAQQFPDLHSELNLSSLELGDSALYFCASSVRSRGGTEAFFGQGTRLTVV.

V is TRBV6-5 and J is TRBJ1-6, with 7 bases lining up with TRBD1. The J segment lost 8 bases and the V segment lost 3 bases, leaving 7 bases of the junction unmatched. This CDR3 has 15 residues. Per the germline V gene, CDR1 is MNHEY and CDR2 is SVGAGI. The DNA for the CDR3 is TGTGCCAGCAGTTATTTAGGGGGCAGGGATTCACCCCTCCACTTT. This codes for CASSYLGGRDSPLHF.

The rearrangement links TRBV27 to TRBJ2-7; TRBD1 agrees at 12 bases. Trimming cost V 5 bases and J 4 bases; bases outside gene matches: 3. The CDR3 has 14 amino acids. From germline, CDR1 is MNHEY and CDR2 SMNVEV (reference sequence). CDR3 nucleotide sequence: TGTGCCAGCAGTCCGGGACAGGGGGCTTACGAGCAGTACTTC. It codes for CASSPGQGAYEQYF.

The genes are TRBV2 and TRBJ2-3; 12 bases map to TRBD2. Trimming at V came to 4 bases and at J to 4 bases, leaving 3 bases not matched to a gene. The V gene's germline CDR1 is SNHLY and CDR2 FYNNEI. This CDR3 has 15 amino acids. As DNA, the CDR3 is TGTGCCAGCAGTGGGACTAGCGGGGATTCAGATACGCAGTATTTT. As protein: CASSGTSGDSDTQYF.

This clone was observed a single time. The chain recombines TRBV4-1 with TRBJ1-5, with 8 bases aligning to TRBD1. CDR1 is MGHRA, CDR2 YSYEKL, per germline. This CDR3 comprises 15 residues. J gave up 5 bases and V 0 bases, and 3 bases lay outside the gene matches. The CDR3 DNA sequence: TGCGCCAGCAGCCAAGACGTACAGGGGGATCAGCCCCAGCATTTT. It is translated as CASSQDVQGDQPQHF.

This sequence joins TRBV4-2 and TRBJ2-7; the match to TRBD2 covers 8 bases. CDR3 length equals 15 residues. V lost 4 bases, J lost 2 bases, and 7 bases stayed unmatched. Germline V lookup: CDR1 LGHNA, CDR2 YNFKEQ. The CDR3 reads CASSPSGRVTYEQYF. The CDR3 DNA follows: TGTGCCAGCAGCCCGTCCGGGAGGGTAACCTACGAGCAGTACTTC.

The rearrangement links TRBV7-2 to TRBJ1-3; the D is unclear. The CDR3 is 14 amino acids. V was shortened by 5 bases and J by 4 bases, with 12 bases between the two germline ends. CDR1 and CDR2 from the germline V gene are SGHTA and FQGNSA. The CDR3 loop reads CASSERGGGNTIYF. The CDR3 nucleotides read TGTGCCAGCAGCGAAAGAGGCGGAGGAAACACCATATATTTT. Variable domain in full (rest from reference TRBV7-2 and TRBJ1-3): GAGVSQSPSNKVTEKGKDVELRCDPISGHTALYWYRQSLGQGLEFLIYFQGNSAPDKSGLPSDRFSAERTGGSVSTLTIQRTQQEDSAVYLCASSERGGGNTIYFGEGSWLTVV.